This TCR beta chain originates from a study of molecular identifiers for immune sequencing clone quantification. A note on this clonotype: Its antigen remains unidentified. Being one base from a much bigger clone, this may be a read error. This is likely a read error, given that the CDR3 carries no conserved phenylalanine or tryptophan at its end.

TCRdb reanalysed the PCR reads using MiXCR and keeps one entry per CDR3 protein. Counted here are over 85,000 distinct CDR3 sequences, about 35% occurring once; the ten biggest clones make up approximately 10%. Study conclusions and caveats: Clonotypes topping 20 RNA copies carried over 97% of effector molecules but under 1% of naive ones.

Sorting recovered naive CD8 T cells on a CD8+CD4-CCR7+CD45RA+ profile. The ends lost 5 bases at V and 4 bases at J; junction bases unmatched: 11. The CDR3 is 18 residues long. Germline CDR1 is MDHEN and CDR2 is SYDVKM. The source material was naive CD8+ T cells from blood, with Jurkat cell RNA spiked in. Stated subset: FACS-sorted CD8+CD4-CCR7+CD45RA+ naive T cells. The V gene is TRBV28, the J gene TRBJ2-5; TRBD2 aligns across 15 bases. The TCR comes from a human donor in good health. Some libraries in this study had Jurkat cell RNA spiked in. CDR3 region: CASSNPRTSGRASETQYY. CDR3 nucleotides: TGTGCCAGCAGTAACCCCCGGACTAGCGGGAGGGCCTCAGAGACCCAGTACTAC.